This T cell receptor (beta chain) was captured in a study of blood T cell repertoires in COVID-19. Study-level information: COVID-19 samples from acute and convalescent phases originated in the United States, Italy and Spain.

Clones were read by immunoSEQ multiplex PCR, and TCRdb kept only the in-frame ones, dropping some. The data contain 250,000 to 300,000 clones, roughly 91% of them seen just once; the ten biggest clones take up 2.3%. This CDR3 is built from 13 residues. V lost 3 bases to trimming and J lost 8 bases; unmatched junction nucleotides: 3. Germline assignment: CDR1 LNHDA and CDR2 SQIVND (reference sequence). The receptor comes from a woman between 40 and 55 years old with acute COVID-19. Sequencing was performed on PBMCs or T cells enriched from blood (not recorded which). The chain uses TRBV19 and TRBJ2-1, with 8 bases fitting TRBD1. CDR3 residues: CASSIRGLDEQFF. CDR3 nucleotides: TGTGCCAGTAGTATCAGGGGGCTGGATGAGCAGTTCTTC.